A single sample gave rise to the 8 T cell receptor beta chains below, sequenced in a study of response to subunit inactivated influenza vaccine. Using its own MiXCR run on the RT-PCR reads, TCRdb lists one record per CDR3 protein. The sample lists approximately 700,000 distinct CDR3 sequences; 11% to 15% were seen once. Specimen: PBMCs from blood, collected about 14 days before vaccination. The receptors derive from a man aged 50-60 years who received an inactivated influenza vaccine.

The J gene is TRBJ2-1, the V gene TRBV29-1; 9 positions match TRBD2. The CDR3 covers 16 residues. V trimming: 0 bases; J trimming: 3 bases; junction bases outside the gene matches: 6. Germline lookup yields CDR1 SQVTM and CDR2 ANQGSEA. The CDR3 DNA sequence: TGCAGCGTTGAAGATAGATCTAGCGGGATCTACAATGAGCAGTTCTTC. Protein: CSVEDRSSGIYNEQFF.

This chain connects TRBV12-3 or TRBV12-4 to TRBJ2-5, with D unresolved. This CDR3 has 14 amino acids. Trimming took off 5 bases at V and 1 base at J, with 11 bases between the two ends. The CDR3 spells CASSPWVIQETQYF. CDR3 in DNA: TGTGCCAGCAGTCCATGGGTGATCCAAGAGACCCAGTACTTC.

This clonotype has just a few counts. This chain joins TRBV7-2 and TRBJ1-5; no clear D. Germline lookup yields CDR1 SGHTA and CDR2 FQGNSA. V was shortened by 1 base and J by 7 bases, with 11 bases between the two germline ends. The CDR3 runs to 14 residues. Here the CDR3 reads CASSLEAAAQPQHF. For the CDR3, the DNA is TGTGCCAGCAGCTTAGAGGCAGCGGCCCAGCCCCAGCATTTT.

This clonotype was counted ten times or more. The chain is built from TRBV4-2 and TRBJ1-1, with TRBD1 identical over 8 bases. The CDR3 sequence is 16 residues long. Germline CDR1 and CDR2: LGHNA and YNFKEQ. The V segment lost 1 base and the J segment 2 bases; nucleotides outside the gene matches: 6. The CDR3 loop is CASSQGQGLANTEAFF. The CDR3 nucleotides read TGTGCCAGCAGCCAAGGACAGGGGCTGGCCAACACTGAAGCTTTCTTT.

This clonotype came up a few times. The chain carries TRBV3-1 and TRBJ2-7, with 12 bases that match TRBD2. Losses at the gene ends were 5 bases for V and 4 bases for J; bases not matched to a gene: 3. The CDR3 loop spans 14 amino acids. The germline V gene has CDR1 LGHDT and CDR2 YNNKEL (reference sequence). CDR3 sequence reads: CASSRLAGVYEQYF. CDR3 coding DNA: TGTGCCAGCAGCAGACTAGCGGGAGTGTACGAGCAGTACTTC.

The chain combines TRBV20-1 with TRBJ2-3, with 8 bases fitting TRBD1. CDR3 size: 14 residues. Trimming cost V 5 bases and J 3 bases; bases outside gene matches: 7. Germline values: CDR1 DFQATT, CDR2 SNEGSKA (reference sequence). The CDR3 here is CSAVGQGDTDTQYF. CDR3 nucleotide sequence: TGCAGTGCTGTCGGACAGGGCGATACAGATACGCAGTATTTT.

This chain joins TRBV11-2 and TRBJ2-5, with 9 bases identical to TRBD2. The germline V gene encodes CDR1 SGHAT and CDR2 FQNNGV. The V gene end was trimmed by 1 base and the J gene end by 5 bases; junction bases not matched to a gene: 5. There are 15 residues in the CDR3. DNA for the CDR3: TGTGCCAGCAGCTTAGGGCGGGAGGGCCGGGAGACCCAGTACTTC. It codes for CASSLGREGRETQYF.

This chain connects TRBV5-1 to TRBJ2-7; D unresolved. The ends were cut back, 1 base at V and 0 bases at J, with 5 bases in the middle. This CDR3 comprises 13 residues. Germline-derived CDR1 and CDR2 are SGHRS and YFSETQ. The CDR3 nucleotides read TGCGCCAGCAGCTTGTCCATCTCCTACGAGCAGTACTTC. The encoded protein is CASSLSISYEQYF.